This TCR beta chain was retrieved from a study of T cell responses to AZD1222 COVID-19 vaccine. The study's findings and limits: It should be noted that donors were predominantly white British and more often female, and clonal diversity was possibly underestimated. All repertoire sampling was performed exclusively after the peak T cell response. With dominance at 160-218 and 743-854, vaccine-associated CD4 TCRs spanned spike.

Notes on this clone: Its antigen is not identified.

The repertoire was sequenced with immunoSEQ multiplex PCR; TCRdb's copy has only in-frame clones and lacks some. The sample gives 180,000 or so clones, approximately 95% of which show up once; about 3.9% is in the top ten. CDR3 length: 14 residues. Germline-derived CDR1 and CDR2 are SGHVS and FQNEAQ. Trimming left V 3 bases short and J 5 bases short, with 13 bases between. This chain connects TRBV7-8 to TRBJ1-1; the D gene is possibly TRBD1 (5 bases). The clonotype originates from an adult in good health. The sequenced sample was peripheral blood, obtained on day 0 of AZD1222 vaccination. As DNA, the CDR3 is TGTGCCAGCAGCTTGGGGGGAAGGGAGACTGAAGCTTTCTTT. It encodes CASSLGGRETEAFF. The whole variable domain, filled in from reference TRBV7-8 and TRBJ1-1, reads GAGVSQSPRYKVAKRGQDVALRCDPISGHVSLFWYQQALGQGPEFLTYFQNEAQLDKSGLPSDRFFAERPEGSVSTLKIQRTQQEDSAVYLCASSLGGRETEAFFGQGTRLTVV.